This passage covers 31 T cell receptor beta chains from one sample sequenced in a study of beta chain features in type 1 diabetes. Every isolated RNA sample was fully reverse transcribed, so sequencing captured expressed TCRB transcripts. The protocol was immunoSEQ multiplex PCR, while the TCRdb copy is restricted to in-frame clones and leaves out a portion. Among 810,000 or so clones listed, roughly 16% were seen once. The sequenced sample was naive CD4+ T cells from blood. The receptors were sampled from a young woman in good health.

This clone was counted between two and nine times. The rearrangement uses TRBV19 and TRBJ1-1; D unresolved. Trimming removed 7 bases from V and 11 bases from J, with 5 bases in between. The CDR3 loop spans 8 amino acids. Germline V gene sequence: CDR1 LNHDA, CDR2 SQIVND (reference sequence). The CDR3 DNA reads TGTGCCAGTAAGCGGGCTTTCTTT. The encoded protein is CASKRAFF.

Points on this clone: Its ends do not fully match the called genes, so a read error is possible. This chain links TRBV7-7 with TRBJ2-2; 7 nucleotides agree with TRBD2. Germline lookup yields CDR1 SSHAT and CDR2 FNYEAQ (reference sequence). The CDR3 sequence is 16 residues long. As DNA, the CDR3 is TGTGCTAGCAGCCCCAGTTGGGGGGGGAACACCGGGGAGCTGTTTTTT. The encoded protein is CASSPSWGGNTGELFF. The full variable domain, with the rest looked up from reference TRBV7-7 and TRBJ2-2, is GAGVSQSPRYKVTKRGQDVTLRCDPISSHATLYWYQQALGQGPEFLTYFNYEAQPDKSGLPSDRFSAERPEGSISTLTIQRTEQRDSAMYRCASSPSWGGNTGELFFGEGSRLTVL.

The rearrangement uses TRBV5-5 and TRBJ2-7; 11 bases are shared with TRBD2. V shed 4 bases, J shed 1 base, and the junction held 7 bases outside the gene matches. The V gene's germline CDR1 is SGHKS and CDR2 YYEKEE (reference sequence). The CDR3 sequence is 16 residues long. CDR3 in DNA: TGTGCCAGCAGCCAGGCTGGGACTAGCGGTTCCTACGAGCAGTACTTC. Translation: CASSQAGTSGSYEQYF.

The genes are TRBV7-3 and TRBJ2-1, with D possibly being TRBD2 (7 bases). This CDR3 comprises 13 residues. Germline values: CDR1 SGHTA, CDR2 FQGTGA. V dropped 7 bases and J dropped 8 bases, with 15 bases sitting between them. The CDR3 loop reads CASTPRGGDEQFF. Written as DNA, the CDR3 is TGTGCCAGCACCCCAAGGGGGGGCGATGAGCAGTTCTTC. Drawing the rest from reference TRBV7-3 and TRBJ2-1, the complete variable domain is GAGVSQTPSNKVTEKGKYVELRCDPISGHTALYWYRQSLGQGPEFLIYFQGTGAADDSGLPNDRFFAVRPEGSVSTLKIQRTERGDSAVYLCASTPRGGDEQFFGPGTRLTVL.

This clone was observed a handful of times. V is TRBV28 and J is TRBJ1-2, with 12 bases matching TRBD1. The CDR3 loop spans 14 amino acids. Germline V gene lookup returns CDR1 MDHEN and CDR2 SYDVKM. After removal of 4 bases from V and 4 bases from J, the junction contained 1 base not matched to a gene. The chain's CDR3 is CASSWDRGPYGYTF. DNA for the CDR3: TGTGCCAGCAGTTGGGACAGGGGGCCCTATGGCTACACCTTC.

This clone showed up just a few times. The chain links TRBV5-6 to TRBJ2-5; TRBD2 matches 7 bases. Germline V CDR1 and CDR2: SGHDT, YYEEEE. With V trimmed by 6 bases and J by 1 base, 21 bases remained unmatched. The CDR3 length is 19 residues. CDR3 DNA sequence: TGTGCCAGCAACACACGACGGGCTAGCGGAACCAGGTTCCAAGAGACCCAGTACTTC. As protein: CASNTRRASGTRFQETQYF.

The chain joins TRBV4-2 to TRBJ2-5, with D perhaps matching TRBD1 (6 bases). CDR1 is LGHNA, CDR2 YNFKEQ, per germline. This CDR3 has 16 amino acids. V gave up 0 bases and J gave up 5 bases, with 16 bases separating them. The CDR3 DNA sequence: TGTGCCAGCAGCCAAGACCCAGGACAGTTGGGGGAGACCCAGTACTTC. This codes for CASSQDPGQLGETQYF.

The rearrangement uses TRBV5-4 and TRBJ2-7; 7 bases agree with TRBD1. Germline V gene sequence: CDR1 SGHNT, CDR2 YYREEE (reference sequence). V gave up 1 base and J gave up 6 bases; unmatched junction bases: 7. The CDR3 runs 14 residues. CDR3 nucleotides: TGTGCCAGCAGCTTGCAGGGGGTCGGAGCCGAGCAGTACTTC. Translating it yields CASSLQGVGAEQYF.

This clone has a handful of counts. This rearrangement joins TRBV5-4 to TRBJ2-1; 12 bases are a match to TRBD2. CDR1 and CDR2 (germline): SGHNT, YYREEE (reference sequence). The junction had 12 bases not matched to a gene; V was cut back by 5 bases and J by 9 bases. The CDR3 extends over 16 amino acids. DNA of the CDR3: TGTGCCAGCAGTTCTAAGACTAGCGGGAGTAGTGGTGAGCAGTTCTTC. Translated, it gives CASSSKTSGSSGEQFF.

The chain combines TRBV5-1 with TRBJ2-6, with D tentatively TRBD2 (5 bases). The CDR3 has 15 amino acids. Germline V gene data show CDR1 as SGHRS and CDR2 as YFSETQ. The V gene lost 5 bases and the J gene lost 1 base, with 10 bases spanning the gap. Written as DNA, the CDR3 is TGCGCCAGCAGTTCCGGCGGGTCTGGGGCCAACGTCCTGACTTTC. It encodes CASSSGGSGANVLTF.

This clone was recorded a few times. The chain recombines TRBV20-1 with TRBJ1-4; D unclear. Trimming shortened V by 6 bases and J by 2 bases, and 4 bases separated the two germline ends. Per the germline V gene, CDR1 is DFQATT and CDR2 is SNEGSKA (reference sequence). CDR3 length: 11 amino acids. The CDR3 protein is CSADTNEKLFF. The CDR3 region has the DNA TGCAGTGCAGATACTAATGAAAAACTGTTTTTT.

This clone was seen more than once but under ten times. This chain joins TRBV10-1 and TRBJ2-5, with D perhaps matching TRBD2 (5 bases). Germline loops: CDR1 WNHNN, CDR2 SYGVQD (reference sequence). The CDR3 consists of 15 residues. Deletions cut 4 bases from V and 7 bases from J, with 19 bases between. This chain's CDR3 is CASSAAGEGQVTQYF. The DNA of the CDR3 is TGCGCCAGCAGTGCCGCGGGCGAGGGCCAGGTGACCCAGTACTTC.

The chain is built from TRBV4-2 and TRBJ2-1; D is possibly TRBD2 (6 bases). The CDR3 length is 14 residues. V dropped 0 bases and J dropped 4 bases, with 7 bases sitting between them. Germline loops: CDR1 LGHNA, CDR2 YNFKEQ. This chain's CDR3 is CASSQDGTYNEQFF. The CDR3 DNA is TGTGCCAGCAGCCAAGATGGGACTTACAATGAGCAGTTCTTC.

J is TRBJ2-6 and V is TRBV9, with 7 bases matching TRBD1. This CDR3 has 19 residues. V lost 4 bases, J lost 0 bases, and 13 bases stayed unmatched. CDR1 SGDLS and CDR2 YYNGEE come from the germline V gene. CDR3 nucleotides: TGTGCCAGCAGCCGTGCCCTGGGGACAGTTAACTCTGGGGCCAACGTCCTGACTTTC. It is translated as CASSRALGTVNSGANVLTF.

This clone was counted between two and nine times. This sequence joins TRBV5-5 and TRBJ2-1, with D tentatively TRBD1 (6 bases). The CDR3 contains 15 residues. Germline V CDR1 and CDR2: SGHKS, YYEKEE (reference sequence). Trimming took 1 base from V and 0 from J, leaving 8 bases between them. The CDR3 sequence is CASSLSDSSYNEQFF. In DNA, the CDR3 is TGTGCCAGCAGCTTGTCGGACAGCTCCTACAATGAGCAGTTCTTC.

This chain connects TRBV28 to TRBJ2-5; TRBD2 aligns across 12 bases. This CDR3 is 16 amino acids long. Germline V gene data show CDR1 as MDHEN and CDR2 as SYDVKM. With V trimmed by 5 bases and J by 7 bases, 11 bases remained unmatched. CDR3 coding DNA: TGTGCCAGCAGTCCACCGGGACTAGCGGGTCTAGGGACCCAGTACTTC. The encoded protein is CASSPPGLAGLGTQYF.

This clone was recorded a few times. The genes are TRBV5-1 and TRBJ2-7; D not certain. The CDR3 covers 13 residues. V was cut by 4 bases and J by 2 bases, with 10 bases left in between. The germline V gene has CDR1 SGHRS and CDR2 YFSETQ. In DNA, the CDR3 is TGCGCCAGCAGCGCCAGGAGTACCTACGAGCAGTACTTC. Translation gives CASSARSTYEQYF.

There are a few counts of this clone. The CDR3 here is CASSQGAGRTDYEQYF. In nucleotides, the CDR3 is TGCGCCAGCAGCCAGGGTGCTGGCCGGACAGACTACGAGCAGTACTTC. J is TRBJ2-7 and V is TRBV4-3, with D perhaps TRBD1 (6 bases). V lost 3 bases and J 3 bases, leaving 18 bases between the germline ends. The CDR3 has 16 residues. Germline CDR1 is LGHNA and CDR2 is YSLEER.

This clone came up a few times. V gene TRBV10-3 combines with J gene TRBJ2-3, with D tentatively TRBD1 or TRBD2 (6 bases each). The CDR3 loop spans 17 amino acids. The germline gives CDR1 ENHRY, CDR2 SYGVKD. V was trimmed by 8 bases and J by 1 base, leaving 22 bases between them. CDR3: CAIAAGAGSRGTDTQYF. The CDR3 DNA is TGTGCCATCGCCGCAGGGGCCGGGAGTCGGGGCACAGATACGCAGTATTTT.

This clone showed up just a few times. The chain carries TRBV7-2 and TRBJ2-3, with D unclear. This CDR3 contains 14 residues. V was trimmed by 5 bases and J by 1 base, leaving 10 bases between them. Germline V gene data show CDR1 as SGHTA and CDR2 as FQGNSA. CDR3 loop: CASSPRSGTDTQYF. The CDR3 nucleotides are TGTGCCAGCAGCCCCCGTTCGGGCACAGATACGCAGTATTTT.

The chain uses TRBV5-1 and TRBJ2-7; 7 bases fit TRBD1. The CDR3 spans 14 residues. Germline values: CDR1 SGHRS, CDR2 YFSETQ. The V segment lost 1 base and the J segment 3 bases; nucleotides outside the gene matches: 4. The CDR3 bases are TGCGCCAGCAGCTTGCAGGGGGATATCTACGAGCAGTACTTC. Translated: CASSLQGDIYEQYF.

This clone was found a few times. The chain links TRBV2 to TRBJ2-7, with TRBD2 as a possible D gene (5 bases). CDR1 is SNHLY, CDR2 FYNNEI, per germline. Trimming removed 5 bases at V and 6 bases at J, with 17 bases between. The CDR3 length is 14 residues. The CDR3 region has the DNA TGTGCCAGCAGTCAGGAGTCGGACTGCTCCGAGCAGTACTTC. Protein product: CASSQESDCSEQYF.

This clone was found a few times. This same CDR3 is encoded by further DNA sequences in the sample. This chain joins TRBV10-3 and TRBJ1-2; D is undetermined. CDR1 and CDR2 (germline): ENHRY, SYGVKD. The CDR3 length is 12 residues. With 2 bases removed from V and 0 bases from J, the gap between germline ends came to 1 base. CDR3 DNA sequence: TGTGCCATCAGTGAGACTAACTATGGCTACACCTTC. Its protein is CAISETNYGYTF.

The chain carries TRBV9 and TRBJ2-1; 8 bases align to TRBD2. The CDR3 is 17 residues long. The germline CDR1 and CDR2 sequences are SGDLS and YYNGEE. After removal of 1 base from V and 4 bases from J, the junction contained 10 bases not matched to a gene. The CDR3 DNA is TGTGCCAGCAGCGTAAACCCAAGCGGGAGCGAGTACAATGAGCAGTTCTTC. Translating it yields CASSVNPSGSEYNEQFF.

This clone turned up a few times. The rearrangement links TRBV6-1 to TRBJ2-7, with D possibly being TRBD1 (6 bases). CDR3 length: 13 residues. Per the germline V gene, CDR1 is MNHNS and CDR2 is SASEGT. Trimming took 6 bases from V and 3 from J, leaving 12 bases between them. CDR3 in amino acids: CASRDRSSYEQYF. DNA for the CDR3: TGTGCCAGCAGAGACAGGTCCAGCTACGAGCAGTACTTC.

The chain recombines TRBV7-9 with TRBJ2-6, with no clear D. The CDR3 has 15 amino acids. V lost 1 base to trimming and J lost 1 base, with 5 bases between them. Germline assignment: CDR1 SEHNR and CDR2 FQNEAQ (reference sequence). CDR3 nucleotide sequence: TGTGCCAGCAGCTTAGTATTATCTGGGGCCAACGTCCTGACTTTC. Translating it yields CASSLVLSGANVLTF.

This sequence joins TRBV5-1 and TRBJ2-7, with 9 bases aligning to TRBD2. The CDR3 consists of 17 residues. Germline V gives CDR1 SGHRS, CDR2 YFSETQ. V dropped 0 bases and J dropped 4; count of bases not matched to a gene: 11. CDR3 bases: TGCGCCAGCAGCTTGGCCGCTAGCGGGGACCTTGCGTACGAGCAGTACTTC. This gives the protein CASSLAASGDLAYEQYF.

There are a few counts of this clone. The J gene is TRBJ2-3, the V gene TRBV7-9; D may be TRBD1 (6 bases). Trimming removed 1 base at V and 2 bases at J, with 10 bases between. In germline, CDR1 is SEHNR, CDR2 FQNEAQ (reference sequence). The CDR3 contains 15 residues. The chain's CDR3 is CASSLGGQYTDTQYF. In nucleotides, the CDR3 is TGTGCCAGCAGCTTAGGAGGACAGTACACAGATACGCAGTATTTT.

As for this clone: Its ends do not fully match the called genes, so a read error is possible. The chain joins TRBV7-7 to TRBJ2-5; tentative D call: TRBD2 (7 bases). Germline V gene sequence: CDR1 SSHAT, CDR2 FNYEAQ (reference sequence). The CDR3 totals 13 residues. The CDR3: CASSQSGGETQYF. In DNA form, the CDR3 reads TGTGCTAGCAGCCAATCGGGGGGCGAGACCCAGTACTTC.

V gene TRBV5-6 combines with J gene TRBJ1-1; D uncertain. The CDR3 has 14 amino acids. The germline V gene encodes CDR1 SGHDT and CDR2 YYEEEE. V was trimmed by 2 bases and J by 0 bases, leaving 8 bases between them. Here the CDR3 reads CASSLRVMNTEAFF. CDR3 bases: TGTGCCAGCAGCTTACGGGTCATGAACACTGAAGCTTTCTTT.

The chain recombines TRBV28 with TRBJ1-1; 7 bases match TRBD1. Germline values: CDR1 MDHEN, CDR2 SYDVKM. V lost 0 bases to trimming and J lost 4 bases; unmatched junction nucleotides: 8. The CDR3 totals 16 residues. The DNA for the CDR3 is TGTGCCAGCAGTTTATGGACGTTCGCAGGGGGCACTGAAGCTTTCTTT. Amino acid sequence: CASSLWTFAGGTEAFF.